This T cell receptor (beta chain) derives from a study of T cells in Graves' hyperthyroidism and ophthalmopathy. Study results and caveats: A model of 13 V-J features distinguished ophthalmopathy from stable hyperthyroidism. Within blood appeared most thyroid clonotypes that had expanded above 0.001. Onset of ophthalmopathy came a median roughly 6.4 months after the model predicted it.

This clonotype was counted at least ten times. Antigen unknown. It was RNA transcripts that yielded the amplified TCR beta CDR3 regions. Carried out on the TCR CDR3, a first-round RT-PCR used the HTBI primer set. TCRdb re-called the multiplex PCR reads through MiXCR, storing one row per CDR3 protein. The sample includes hundreds of thousands of distinct CDR3 sequences, less than 25% seen only once; the top ten take 10% to 12%. Together with thyroid ultrasound, orbital computed tomography, serum thyroxine and TRAb, clinical symptoms were used for diagnoses. The sample consisted of blood. The sequence was obtained from a woman aged 30 to 39 with Graves' ophthalmopathy.

The CDR3 loop reads CASSLYGLAKNIQYF. Here the CDR3 DNA reads TGTGCCAGCAGCTTGTATGGTTTAGCCAAAAACATTCAGTACTTC. V usage is TRBV5-6 and J usage is TRBJ2-4, with unresolved D. The V end was cut by 1 base, the J end by 0 bases, with 8 bases between. This CDR3 comprises 15 residues. In germline, CDR1 is SGHDT, CDR2 YYEEEE.